This entry is about one TCR beta chain. Its antigen remains unknown. Each PCR reaction had synthetic TCR analog templates spiked into it. Data came from immunoSEQ multiplex PCR; TCRdb stores just in-frame clones and leaves some out. Of 100,000 to 150,000 clones listed, roughly 80% are singletons. These data come from a study of PD-L1 blockade in urothelial cancer. Study-wide findings and caveats: Durable-benefit patients had greater expansion of tumor-associated blood clones at 3 weeks.

The time point denotes: pretreatment peripheral blood. Trimming took 4 bases from V and 3 from J; bases not matched to a gene: 3. CDR1 is MDHEN and CDR2 is SYDVKM in the germline V gene. The CDR3 has 14 residues. The sample in question was PBMCs, obtained around atezolizumab (anti-PD-L1) treatment. This sequence originates from a man in his fifties or sixties with urothelial cancer. The chain joins TRBV28 to TRBJ1-2, with 9 bases lining up with TRBD1. The CDR3 here is CASSSTGGDYGYTF. The DNA for the CDR3 is TGTGCCAGCAGTTCCACAGGGGGCGACTATGGCTACACCTTC.